A selection of T cell receptor beta chains follows, all from one sample in a study of shared clonotypes between healthy human individuals. Here immunoSEQ multiplex PCR was the method, and the copy in TCRdb shows in-frame clones only, minus some. This table has millions of clones, around 94% appearing once. Sequenced material: naive CD4+ T cells sorted from blood. These TCRs come from a young man in good health. Both conserved end residues are part of each CDR3. A D gene is named only where the DNA matches it firmly. For some rows the clone size is stated as once, few or many, or as a class when expanded; others skip it.

TRBV5-1	NA	NA	TRBJ2-5	CASSLVVSQETQYF	TGCGCCAGCAGCTTGGTAGTCAGCCAAGAGACCCAGTACTTC
TRBV18	NA	NA	TRBJ1-6	CASTPEGGSPLHF	TGTGCCAGTACTCCGGAGGGTGGGTCACCCCTCCACTTT
TRBV7-3	NA	TRBD1	TRBJ1-1	CASSLGTGNTEAFF	TGTGCCAGCAGCTTAGGGACAGGCAACACTGAAGCTTTCTTT
TRBV7-2	NA	TRBD2	TRBJ2-1	CASSLGPSGRVSEQFF	TGTGCCAGCAGCTTAGGCCCCAGCGGGAGGGTCAGTGAGCAGTTCTTC
TRBV27	NA	TRBD1	TRBJ1-3	CASSPFPGQGHSSGNTIYF	TGTGCCAGCAGTCCCTTCCCGGGACAGGGGCATTCCTCTGGAAACACCATATATTTT
TRBV11-2	NA	TRBD1	TRBJ2-1	CASSLEPAGTGGEQFF	TGTGCCAGCAGCTTGGAGCCGGCCGGGACAGGAGGCGAGCAGTTCTTC
TRBV10-3	NA	TRBD2	TRBJ2-7	CAISVAGASYEQYF	TGTGCCATCAGTGTAGCGGGCGCCTCCTACGAGCAGTACTTC
TRBV7-9	NA	NA	TRBJ2-5	CASSLGPRIQETQYF	TGTGCCAGCAGCTTAGGTCCCAGGATTCAAGAGACCCAGTACTTC
TRBV28	NA	NA	TRBJ2-7	CASSLSASYEQYF	TGTGCCAGCAGTTTATCGGCCTCCTACGAGCAGTACTTC
TRBV5-1	NA	NA	TRBJ1-4	CASSSRGGLNEKLFF	TGCGCCAGCAGCTCCCGCGGAGGACTTAATGAAAAACTGTTTTTT
TRBV9	NA	TRBD1	TRBJ1-1	CASSSGTGNLEAFF	TGTGCCAGCAGCTCCGGGACAGGGAACCTAGAAGCTTTCTTT
TRBV21-1	NA	NA	TRBJ2-1	CASSKKGTHNEQFF	TGTGCCAGCAGCAAAAAGGGGACGCACAATGAGCAGTTCTTC
TRBV13	NA	NA	TRBJ1-1	CASSLTDTEAFF	TGTGCCAGCAGCTTGACAGACACTGAAGCTTTCTTT
TRBV28	NA	NA	TRBJ2-3	CASRGSTDTQYF	TGTGCCAGCAGGGGGAGCACAGATACGCAGTATTTT
TRBV7-2	NA	NA	TRBJ1-3	CASSPFEGRSGNTIYF	TGTGCCAGCAGCCCCTTTGAGGGACGCTCTGGAAACACCATATATTTT
TRBV30	NA	NA	TRBJ1-1	CASYPGNTEAFF	TGTGCCTCGTACCCGGGGAACACTGAAGCTTTCTTT
TRBV6-5	NA	NA	TRBJ2-7	CASTRGYDEQYF	TGTGCCAGCACTAGGGGATATGACGAGCAGTACTTC
TRBV27	NA	TRBD2	TRBJ2-5	CASSVAGGLETQYF	TGTGCCAGCTCCGTCGCGGGAGGGCTGGAGACCCAGTACTTC
TRBV29-1	NA	TRBD2	TRBJ2-3	CSVAPRLAGDPRGTQYF	TGCAGCGTGGCCCCCCGACTAGCGGGAGATCCCCGGGGTACGCAGTATTTT
TRBV29-1	NA	TRBD2	TRBJ2-7	CSVEEEIGTSSYEQYF	TGCAGCGTTGAAGAGGAGATCGGGACTAGCTCTTACGAGCAGTACTTC
TRBV5-4	NA	NA	TRBJ2-2	CASGWGARTGSNTGELFF	TGTGCCAGCGGCTGGGGGGCGCGAACCGGGAGTAACACCGGGGAGCTGTTTTTT
TRBV30	NA	NA	TRBJ1-5	CAWSVTDTHNQPQHF	TGTGCCTGGAGTGTAACGGACACTCACAATCAGCCCCAGCATTTT
TRBV5-4	NA	NA	TRBJ2-1	CASSLEDWNEQFF	TGTGCCAGCAGCTTGGAAGACTGGAATGAGCAGTTCTTC
TRBV4-1	NA	NA	TRBJ1-3	CASSQAGNTIYF	TGCGCCAGCAGCCAAGCAGGAAACACCATATATTTT
TRBV28	NA	NA	TRBJ1-1	CASSTAATGWRLEAFF	TGTGCCAGCAGTACCGCAGCTACAGGGTGGAGATTAGAAGCTTTCTTT
TRBV30	NA	NA	TRBJ1-3	CAWTVLPQFSSGNTIYF	TGTGCCTGGACCGTACTTCCTCAGTTTTCGTCCGGAAACACCATATATTTT
TRBV5-8	NA	TRBD1	TRBJ2-2	CASSRDRIAGELFF	TGTGCCAGCAGCCGGGACAGGATCGCCGGGGAGCTGTTTTTT
TRBV19	NA	NA	TRBJ1-1	CASSPFTGTEAFF	TGTGCCAGTAGCCCCTTCACGGGCACTGAAGCTTTCTTT
TRBV5-4	NA	TRBD2	TRBJ2-7	CASSLGGWQGGSYEQYF	TGTGCCAGCAGCTTGGGGGGTTGGCAGGGAGGGAGCTACGAGCAGTACTTC
TRBV5-1	NA	NA	TRBJ2-1	CASSGDREQFF	TGCGCCAGCAGCGGTGACAGAGAGCAGTTCTTC
TRBV13	NA	NA	TRBJ1-4	CASSQGSSTNEKLFF	TGTGCCAGCAGCCAGGGGTCCTCAACTAATGAAAAACTGTTTTTT
TRBV6-5	NA	TRBD1	TRBJ2-7	CASSLQGALAYEQYF	TGTGCCAGCAGTCTACAGGGGGCATTGGCCTACGAGCAGTACTTC
TRBV5-1	NA	NA	TRBJ1-6	CASRGPGFNSPLHF	TGCGCCAGCAGGGGGCCAGGGTTTAATTCACCCCTCCACTTT
TRBV5-1	NA	TRBD1	TRBJ2-7	CASSLTGTGNEQYF	TGCGCCAGCAGCTTAACCGGGACAGGAAACGAGCAGTACTTC
TRBV7-6	NA	NA	TRBJ2-2	CASSQTPLTGTGELFF	TGTGCCAGCAGCCAGACTCCGCTTACGGGGACCGGGGAGCTGTTTTTT
TRBV7-8	NA	NA	TRBJ1-3	CASSLTQASGNTIYF	TGTGCCAGCAGCTTAACGCAGGCGTCTGGAAACACCATATATTTT
TRBV30	NA	TRBD2	TRBJ2-1	CACGGTSIPNEQFF	TGTGCCTGTGGTGGGACTAGCATACCCAATGAGCAGTTCTTC
TRBV10-1	NA	TRBD2	TRBJ2-5	CASSESGGLETQYF	TGCGCCAGCAGTGAGAGCGGGGGGCTGGAGACCCAGTACTTC
TRBV5-6	NA	NA	TRBJ2-2	CASTRSQAGNTGELFF	TGTGCCAGCACCCGCTCACAGGCGGGAAACACCGGGGAGCTGTTTTTT
TRBV7-9	NA	NA	TRBJ2-1	CASSLTKSGNEQFF	TGTGCCAGCAGCTTAACGAAAAGCGGGAATGAGCAGTTCTTC
TRBV4-1	few	NA	TRBJ1-5	CASSQDGGINQPQHF	TGCGCCAGCAGCCAAGATGGAGGGATCAATCAGCCCCAGCATTTT
TRBV18	NA	NA	TRBJ2-4	CASSPPKKGTKNIQYF	TGTGCCAGCTCACCACCGAAAAAGGGCACCAAAAACATTCAGTACTTC
TRBV6-1	NA	NA	TRBJ1-6	CASSERPGGNSPLHF	TGTGCCAGCAGTGAACGCCCGGGGGGTAATTCACCCCTCCACTTT
TRBV10-1	NA	NA	TRBJ2-3	CASSQGHPNTDTQYF	TGCGCCAGCAGCCAAGGACACCCAAACACAGATACGCAGTATTTT
TRBV2	NA	NA	TRBJ1-1	CASRAPSGRDTEAFF	TGTGCCAGCAGGGCCCCTTCGGGGCGGGACACTGAAGCTTTCTTT
TRBV15	NA	NA	TRBJ2-3	CATSTVTGTLDTQYF	TGTGCCACCAGCACCGTGACAGGTACCTTGGATACGCAGTATTTT
TRBV9	NA	NA	TRBJ1-1	CASSPRSGSGVMNTEAFF	TGTGCCAGCAGCCCCCGTAGTGGGTCGGGGGTAATGAACACTGAAGCTTTCTTT
TRBV5-1	once	TRBD1	TRBJ1-1	CASSWTGAGTEAFF	TGCGCCAGCAGCTGGACAGGGGCGGGGACTGAAGCTTTCTTT
TRBV5-1	NA	TRBD1	TRBJ1-5	CASSSTGQDQPQHF	TGCGCCAGTTCCTCGACAGGGCAAGATCAGCCCCAGCATTTT
TRBV11-2	NA	TRBD1	TRBJ1-4	CASSLGGTGVGKLFF	TGTGCCAGCAGCTTAGGCGGGACAGGGGTCGGAAAACTGTTTTTT
TRBV5-4	NA	NA	TRBJ1-3	CASSLDPVRSGNTIYF	TGTGCCAGCAGCTTGGACCCCGTCCGCTCTGGAAACACCATATATTTT
TRBV18	few	TRBD1	TRBJ2-7	CASSLTGGSSYEQYF	TGTGCCAGCTCACTAACAGGGGGCAGCTCCTACGAGCAGTACTTC
TRBV6-1	once	NA	TRBJ2-5	CASSERGTETQYF	TGTGCCAGCAGTGAAAGGGGAACCGAGACCCAGTACTTC
TRBV5-1	NA	TRBD1	TRBJ2-2	CASSSNSGTGNTGELFF	TGCGCCAGCAGCTCCAACTCCGGGACAGGGAACACCGGGGAGCTGTTTTTT